The source of this T cell receptor (beta chain) is a study of regulatory T cells in long-lasting Graves disease. This sample's time point: persistent/refractory GD, antithyroid drugs over 5 years with positive TRAb. Making the TCR library involved RNA that had been extracted from PBMCs. The diagnosis of Graves' disease used American Thyroid Association guidelines. The CDR3 consists of 14 residues. The germline CDR1 and CDR2 sequences are MDHEN and SYDVKM. Deletions cut 5 bases from V and 7 bases from J, with 17 bases between. Through Arm-PCR of CDR3 regions and iRepertoire HTBI primers, TCR beta libraries were built. Using its own MiXCR run on the multiplex PCR reads, TCRdb lists one record per CDR3 protein. In the table there are 600,000 to 850,000 distinct CDR3 sequences, approximately 29% of which are singletons. This clonotype was seen ten or more times.

The receptor comes from a female donor with Graves disease. Material: peripheral blood mononuclear cells (PBMCs), obtained when the disease was refractory, from a patient treated with antithyroid drugs. The chain couples TRBV28 to TRBJ1-1; no definite D call. The CDR3 DNA reads as TGTGCCAGCAGTCTCCCGCGATATGACCGTGAAGCTTTCTTT. Protein sequence: CASSLPRYDREAFF.